This T cell receptor (beta chain) comes out of a study of T-cell reconstitution after alpha-beta-depleted transplantation in children. The CDR3 sequence is 16 residues long. Germline V lookup: CDR1 DFQATT, CDR2 SNEGSKA (reference sequence). The V gene end was trimmed by 7 bases and the J gene end by 0 bases; junction bases not matched to a gene: 10. This clonotype was counted a few times. As it was prepared, the TCRbeta library received unique molecular identifiers. TCRdb recomputed calls from the PCR reads with MiXCR, one row per CDR3 protein. The sample includes some 500,000 distinct CDR3 sequences, about 16% of them seen just once.

The receptor was isolated from a human donor who donated a stem cell graft to a child with acute lymphoblastic leukemia. The chain carries TRBV20-1 and TRBJ2-3; 10 positions match TRBD2. The sample consisted of PBMCs from the stem cell graft donor, taken from the stem cell graft. This CDR3 reads CSVPPRTSGSTDTQYF. The DNA of the CDR3 is TGCAGTGTTCCCCCCCGGACTAGCGGAAGCACAGATACGCAGTATTTT.